The clone carrying this TCR beta chain was counted a single time. Repertoires were generated with immunoSEQ multiplex PCR, while TCRdb's copy carries only in-frame clones and drops some. The data contain over 200,000 clones, over 80% of them singletons. The record originates from a study of blood T cell repertoires in COVID-19. About the research overall: COVID-19 samples from acute and convalescent phases originated in the United States, Italy and Spain. T cells, B-cell-depleted T cells, or PBMCs supplied cDNA or gDNA.

Per germline, CDR1 MNHEY and CDR2 SVGAGI. The CDR3 runs to 10 residues. The TCR comes from a woman aged 25 to 39 with COVID-19, enrolled during active disease. The V and J genes are TRBV6-5 and TRBJ2-7; D gene uncertain. Source material: peripheral blood. For the CDR3, the DNA is TGTGACCTTGCGGAGCTCGAGCAGTACTTC. Protein: CDLAELEQYF.